This T cell receptor beta chain was recovered during a study of blood T cell repertoires in COVID-19. Study context: Sites across the United States, Italy and Spain contributed samples from acute and convalescent COVID-19. PBMCs, B-cell-depleted T cells, or T cells provided the cDNA or gDNA that made up the material.

Germline V gene sequence: CDR1 MGHRA, CDR2 YSYEKL. This CDR3 comprises 14 residues. Trimming left V 5 bases short and J 9 bases short, with 19 bases between. This clone was picked up a small number of times. Authors' data handling: Estimation of nucleated cell counts relied on the amplification of reference gene primers. Clones were read by immunoSEQ multiplex PCR, and TCRdb kept only the in-frame ones, dropping some. V and J calls and clone size are those listed in that table; D and trimming were worked out from the DNA. The table has about 100,000 clones, roughly nine tenths seen once. Sequencing was carried out using peripheral blood. This receptor was taken from a man aged 25 to 40 in a cohort sampled during active COVID-19. This chain links TRBV4-1 with TRBJ2-5; D remains unclear. The DNA of the CDR3 is TGCGCCAGCAGCTCGGGTGTACAATCTGTGGCCCAGTACTTC. Amino acids: CASSSGVQSVAQYF.